One TCR beta chain is described in this entry. The V gene lost 6 bases and the J gene lost 1 base, with 15 bases spanning the gap. In germline, CDR1 is SEHNR, CDR2 FQNEAQ (reference sequence). This CDR3 has 15 amino acids. This sample was included in a study of T cells in Graves' hyperthyroidism and ophthalmopathy. There were TCR beta CDR3 regions amplified from RNA transcripts. The study used the HTBI primer set for a first-round RT-PCR of the TCR CDR3. TCRdb processed the multiplex PCR reads anew with MiXCR; each CDR3 protein has one entry. The sample has 660,000 or so distinct CDR3 sequences; 40% to 55% are singletons.

The genes are TRBV7-9 and TRBJ2-5; the D gene is possibly TRBD2 (5 bases). Material for sequencing was peripheral blood or thyroid tissue (not recorded which). The sequence was collected from an adult man with Graves' disease, either hyperthyroidism or ophthalmopathy (not recorded which). The CDR3 protein is CASSWISAFQETQYF. The CDR3 nucleotides read TGTGCCAGCAGTTGGATTAGCGCATTCCAAGAGACCCAGTACTTC. Using reference TRBV7-9 and TRBJ2-5 for the parts outside the CDR3, the full variable domain is DTGVSQNPRHKITKRGQNVTFRCDPISEHNRLYWYRQTLGQGPEFLTYFQNEAQLEKSRLLSDRFSAERPKGSFSTLEIQRTEQGDSAMYLCASSWISAFQETQYFGPGTRLLVL.